This TCR beta chain was recorded in a study of T cell responses to AZD1222 COVID-19 vaccine. Study results and caveats: It should be noted that donors were predominantly white British and more often female, and clonal diversity was possibly underestimated.

Sequenced by immunoSEQ multiplex PCR; TCRdb stores in-frame clones only, minus some. Altogether over 110,000 clones are present, roughly nine tenths being singletons, with the ten largest covering about 3%. In regard to this clone: What it binds is unknown.

The V gene lost 5 bases and the J gene lost 0 bases, with 7 bases spanning the gap. CDR1 is MDHEN and CDR2 is SYDVKM in the germline V gene. The CDR3 totals 14 residues. Sample: peripheral blood, taken on day 0 of AZD1222 vaccination. The TCR was taken from an adult in good health. V is TRBV28 and J is TRBJ2-2; D gene unclear. The CDR3 DNA is TGTGCCAGCAGTCCAGAGGCGAACACCGGGGAGCTGTTTTTT. This encodes CASSPEANTGELFF.